This T cell receptor (beta chain) was found in a study of lymphopenia after photon versus proton radiotherapy. Study outcomes and limitations: Better survival with proton therapy was suggested as possible, not demonstrated. Larger post-nadir TCR diversity loss correlated inversely with survival in deceased patients.

V dropped 3 bases and J dropped 4; count of bases not matched to a gene: 9. The germline V gene encodes CDR1 SGHRS and CDR2 YFSETQ. CDR3 size: 15 residues. As for this clone: Its antigen is not identified.

TCRdb's table, derived via immunoSEQ multiplex PCR, lists solely in-frame clones and lacks some. The profile shows tens of thousands of clones, approximately 90% of them singletons. This receptor was identified in a man older than 75 with esophageal cancer. The chain links TRBV5-1 to TRBJ1-1, with 7 bases matching TRBD1. The specimen comprised peripheral blood, sampled from a patient treated with proton-based radiotherapy. The CDR3 loop is CASSSEGAPGTEAFF. The CDR3 region has the DNA TGCGCCAGCAGCTCCGAGGGGGCCCCCGGCACTGAAGCTTTCTTT.